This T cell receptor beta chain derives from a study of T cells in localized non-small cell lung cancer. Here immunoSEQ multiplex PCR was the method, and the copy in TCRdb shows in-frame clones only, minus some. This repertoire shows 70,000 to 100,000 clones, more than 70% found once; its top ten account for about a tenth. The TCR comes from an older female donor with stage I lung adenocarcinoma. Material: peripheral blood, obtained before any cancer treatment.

CDR3 residues: CAISGGTGGKAFF. For the CDR3, the DNA is TGTGCCATCAGTGGGGGGACAGGCGGAAAAGCTTTCTTT. J is TRBJ1-1 and V is TRBV10-3; 8 bases line up with TRBD1. CDR1 is ENHRY, CDR2 SYGVKD, per germline. V was pared by 4 bases and J by 9 bases, with 7 bases of the junction left unmatched. The CDR3 spans 13 residues.